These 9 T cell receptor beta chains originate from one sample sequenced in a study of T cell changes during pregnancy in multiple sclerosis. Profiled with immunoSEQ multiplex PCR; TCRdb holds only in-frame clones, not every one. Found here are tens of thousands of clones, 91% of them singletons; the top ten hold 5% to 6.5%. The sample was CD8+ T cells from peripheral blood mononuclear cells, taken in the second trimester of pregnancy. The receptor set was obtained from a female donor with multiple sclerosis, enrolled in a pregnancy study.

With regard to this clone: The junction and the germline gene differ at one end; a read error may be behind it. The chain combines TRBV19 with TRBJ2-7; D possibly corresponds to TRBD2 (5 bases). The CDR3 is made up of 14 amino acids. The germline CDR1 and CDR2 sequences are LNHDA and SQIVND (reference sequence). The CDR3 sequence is CASSEGSPSYEQYF. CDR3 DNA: TGTGCCAGTAGTGAGGGCAGCCCCTCCTACGAGCAGTACTTT. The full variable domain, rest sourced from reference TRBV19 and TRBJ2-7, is DGGITQSPKYLFRKEGQNVTLSCEQNLNHDAMYWYRQDPGQGLRLIYYSQIVNDFQKGDIAEGYSVSREKKESFPLTVTSAQKNPTAFYLCASSEGSPSYEQYFGPGTRLTVT.

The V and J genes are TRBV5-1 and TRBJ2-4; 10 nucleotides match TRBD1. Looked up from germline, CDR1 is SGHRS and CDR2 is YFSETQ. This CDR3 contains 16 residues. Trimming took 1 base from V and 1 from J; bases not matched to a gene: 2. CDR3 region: CASSLPGQGAKNIQYF. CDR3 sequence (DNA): TGCGCCAGCAGCTTGCCGGGACAGGGGGCCAAAAACATTCAGTACTTC.

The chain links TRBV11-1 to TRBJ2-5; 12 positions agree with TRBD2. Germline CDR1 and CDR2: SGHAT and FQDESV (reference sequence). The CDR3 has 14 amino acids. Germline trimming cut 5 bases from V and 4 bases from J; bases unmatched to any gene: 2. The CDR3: CASSPLAGGETQYF. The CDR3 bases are TGTGCCAGCAGCCCACTAGCGGGAGGAGAGACCCAGTACTTC.

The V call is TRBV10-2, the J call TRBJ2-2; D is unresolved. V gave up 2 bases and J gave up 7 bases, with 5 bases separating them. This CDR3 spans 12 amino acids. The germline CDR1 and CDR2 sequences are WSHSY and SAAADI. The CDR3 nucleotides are TGCGCCAGCAGTGAGAGCTTCGGGGAGCTGTTTTTT. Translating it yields CASSESFGELFF.

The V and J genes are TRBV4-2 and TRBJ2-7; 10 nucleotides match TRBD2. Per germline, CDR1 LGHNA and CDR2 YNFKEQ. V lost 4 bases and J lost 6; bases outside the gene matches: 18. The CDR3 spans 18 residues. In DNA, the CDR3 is TGTGCCAGCAGCCTTAAAGACCGGTCTAGCGGGAGCTGGCGCGAGCAGTACTTC. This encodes CASSLKDRSSGSWREQYF.

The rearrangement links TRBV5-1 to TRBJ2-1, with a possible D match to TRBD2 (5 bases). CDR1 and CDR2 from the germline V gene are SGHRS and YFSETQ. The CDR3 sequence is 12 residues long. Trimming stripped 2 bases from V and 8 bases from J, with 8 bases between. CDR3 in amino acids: CASSFSRDEQFF. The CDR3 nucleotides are TGCGCCAGCAGCTTCTCGAGGGATGAGCAGTTCTTC. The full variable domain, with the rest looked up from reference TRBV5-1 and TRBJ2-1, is KAGVTQTPRYLIKTRGQQVTLSCSPISGHRSVSWYQQTPGQGLQFLFEYFSETQRNKGNFPGRFSGRQFSNSRSEMNVSTLELGDSALYLCASSFSRDEQFFGPGTRLTVL.

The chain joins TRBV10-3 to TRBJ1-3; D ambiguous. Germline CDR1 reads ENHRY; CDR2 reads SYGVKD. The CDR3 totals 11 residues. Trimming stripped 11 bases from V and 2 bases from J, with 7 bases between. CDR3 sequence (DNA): TGTGCCCCCCAGACTGGAAACACCATATATTTT. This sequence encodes CAPQTGNTIYF.

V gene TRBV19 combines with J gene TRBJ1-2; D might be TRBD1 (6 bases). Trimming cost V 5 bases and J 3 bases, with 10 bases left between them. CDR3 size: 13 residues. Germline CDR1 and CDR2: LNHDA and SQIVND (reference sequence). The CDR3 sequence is CASSPRTDYGYTF. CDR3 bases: TGTGCCAGTAGTCCCCGGACAGACTATGGCTACACCTTC.

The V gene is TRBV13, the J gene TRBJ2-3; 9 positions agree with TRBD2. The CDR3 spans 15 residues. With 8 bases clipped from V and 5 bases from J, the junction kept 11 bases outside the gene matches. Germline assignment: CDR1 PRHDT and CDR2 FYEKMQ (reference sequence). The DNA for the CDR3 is TGTGCCAGCTCGCCTGAGGGCGGGGGGGTAGATACGCAGTATTTT. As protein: CASSPEGGGVDTQYF. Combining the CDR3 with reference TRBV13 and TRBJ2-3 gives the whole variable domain AAGVIQSPRHLIKEKRETATLKCYPIPRHDTVYWYQQGPGQDPQFLISFYEKMQSDKGSIPDRFSAQQFSDYHSELNMSSLELGDSALYFCASSPEGGGVDTQYFGPGTRLTVL.